The source of this T cell receptor beta chain is a study of T cells expressing NK-cell markers. On the study more broadly: Sorted CD3+CD56-NKG2C+, CD3+CD56+NKG2C+ and CD3+CD56+NKG2C- T cells supplied the TCR beta repertoires. General observations from the study: For four donors, these clonotypes were likewise the leading ones in the CD3+CD56-NKG2C+ fraction. Uncertainty persisted over the HCMV specificity of expanded NKG2C+ T cell clones.

Libraries used 5'RACE template switching adding universal primer site and UMIs. Reanalyzing the 5' RACE reads, TCRdb keeps one entry per CDR3 protein, without DNA. This table lists roughly 160,000 distinct CDR3 sequences. The CDR3 has 14 amino acids. Comment on this clonotype: Its antigen is not identified.

The specimen sequenced was blood T cells: a sorted CD56 or NKG2C T cell subset, CD4+ or CD8+ T cells, or bulk PBMC T cells (not recorded which). The TCR sequence derives from a man aged 18-70 years in good health. The V gene is TRBV12-3 or TRBV12-4, the J gene TRBJ1-3; the TCRdb D gene call, TRBD1, has no DNA to confirm it. The CDR3 here is CASSQPGAGNTIYF.